The 20 T cell receptor beta chains below were found in one sample sequenced in a study of Graves' ophthalmopathy and Graves' hyperthyroidism. From RNA, the CDR3 regions of TCR beta chains were amplified and sequenced. HTBI primers were used in a first-round RT-PCR, which preceded a second-round multiplex PCR. MiXCR was run by TCRdb on the multiplex PCR reads, yielding one entry per CDR3 protein. Of 450,000 or so distinct CDR3 sequences listed, 14% are singletons. Specimen: blood. These TCRs come from a woman under 40 with Graves' ophthalmopathy.

This clonotype was counted ten times or more. This rearrangement joins TRBV12-3 or TRBV12-4 to TRBJ2-2, with D perhaps matching TRBD1 (6 bases). With 6 bases removed from V and 6 bases from J, the gap between germline ends came to 14 bases. CDR3 length: 14 amino acids. The CDR3 DNA is TGTGCCAGCAGCTATAACAGGGTCCCCGGGGAGCTGTTTTTT. Translation gives CASSYNRVPGELFF.

This clonotype was recorded at least ten times. V and J are TRBV6-1 and TRBJ1-1, with 8 bases that match TRBD1. This CDR3 is 16 amino acids long. From germline, CDR1 is MNHNS and CDR2 SASEGT. Trimming cost V 6 bases and J 8 bases; bases outside gene matches: 17. CDR3 DNA sequence: TGTGCCAGCAGCCCGATTCAGGGGGCCCATGAGTCAGAAGCTTTCTTT. The encoded protein is CASSPIQGAHESEAFF.

This clonotype was seen ten or more times. The J gene is TRBJ1-1, the V gene TRBV6-5, with D possibly matching TRBD1 (6 bases). CDR3 length: 15 amino acids. The germline V gene has CDR1 MNHEY and CDR2 SVGAGI. V was pared by 0 bases and J by 5 bases, with 13 bases between. CDR3 protein: CASSYSQGRGTEAFF. CDR3 nucleotides: TGTGCCAGCAGTTACTCACAGGGTAGGGGGACTGAAGCTTTCTTT.

Ten or more counts support this clonotype. The rearrangement links TRBV7-8 to TRBJ1-1, with D possibly being TRBD1 (6 bases). Trimming removed 1 base from V and 5 bases from J, with 17 bases in between. The germline V gene encodes CDR1 SGHVS and CDR2 FQNEAQ. The CDR3 sequence is 16 residues long. For the CDR3, the DNA is TGTGCCAGCAGCTTAGTTTTTGGGGGCTCTGGGACTGAAGCTTTCTTT. It is translated as CASSLVFGGSGTEAFF. The variable domain in full, completed from reference TRBV7-8 and TRBJ1-1, reads GAGVSQSPRYKVAKRGQDVALRCDPISGHVSLFWYQQALGQGPEFLTYFQNEAQLDKSGLPSDRFFAERPEGSVSTLKIQRTQQEDSAVYLCASSLVFGGSGTEAFFGQGTRLTVV.

This clonotype was seen at least ten times. The rearrangement links TRBV19 to TRBJ1-2, with D uncertain. Between the trimmed V and J ends, which lost 3 bases and 7 bases, there was a span of 12 bases. In germline, CDR1 is LNHDA, CDR2 SQIVND (reference sequence). The CDR3 spans 13 residues. Here the CDR3 reads CASSIYIGGGYTF. CDR3 DNA: TGTGCCAGTAGTATTTACATCGGAGGTGGCTACACCTTC.

The table lists this clonotype with many counts. This chain joins TRBV24-1 and TRBJ2-5, with no clear D. The germline gives CDR1 KGHDR, CDR2 SFDVKD. The V gene lost 3 bases and the J gene lost 4 bases, with 14 bases spanning the gap. This CDR3 is 15 amino acids long. Written as DNA, the CDR3 is TGTGCCACCAGTGATCGTGGACGGATCGGAGAGACCCAGTACTTC. Residues: CATSDRGRIGETQYF.

This chain links TRBV29-1 with TRBJ2-7; no firm D call. The length of the CDR3 is 12 residues. Deletions cut 4 bases from V and 9 bases from J, with 16 bases between. CDR1 and CDR2 (germline): SQVTM, ANQGSEA. CDR3: CSVVPDGAAQYF. The DNA for the CDR3 is TGCAGCGTTGTTCCCGACGGCGCAGCGCAGTACTTC.

This clonotype was counted at least ten times. The V gene is TRBV5-8, the J gene TRBJ1-2, with D unclear. Per germline, CDR1 SGHTS and CDR2 YDEGEE. V was trimmed by 2 bases and J by 2 bases, leaving 13 bases between them. There are 15 residues in the CDR3. CDR3 coding DNA: TGTGCCAGCAGCTTTCGGATCTTAGGGAACTATGGCTACACCTTC. Its protein product is CASSFRILGNYGYTF.

This clonotype was observed many times. The rearrangement links TRBV28 to TRBJ2-2, with 7 nucleotides matching TRBD1. Germline CDR1 and CDR2: MDHEN and SYDVKM. The CDR3 is made up of 17 amino acids. With 6 bases clipped from V and 4 bases from J, the junction kept 14 bases outside the gene matches. CDR3 residues: CASRTSGGAWGTGELFF. CDR3 bases: TGTGCCAGCAGGACCTCAGGGGGAGCCTGGGGCACCGGGGAGCTGTTTTTT.

The chain uses TRBV6-2 or TRBV6-3 and TRBJ1-1; D not resolved. Germline CDR1 MNHEY, CDR2 SVGEGT. The CDR3 is made up of 13 amino acids. The V and J ends lost 8 bases and 1 base respectively, with 11 bases between them. The CDR3 DNA sequence: TGTGCCAGCGATTTCGGGCGGAACACTGAAGCTTTCTTT. Residues: CASDFGRNTEAFF.

This clonotype was detected ten times or more. CDR3 bases: TGCAGCGTTGTTCCCCCAGAGGACTACGAGCAGTACTTC. Protein sequence: CSVVPPEDYEQYF. The chain is built from TRBV29-1 and TRBJ2-7; D not resolved. Germline V gene lookup returns CDR1 SQVTM and CDR2 ANQGSEA. The V and J ends lost 4 bases and 3 bases respectively, with 13 bases between them. CDR3 size: 13 residues.

In its sample, this clonotype was seen many times. The chain is built from TRBV28 and TRBJ1-5, with D perhaps matching TRBD1 (6 bases). V was pared by 5 bases and J by 4 bases, with 27 bases between. The CDR3 sequence is 19 residues long. CDR1 is MDHEN and CDR2 is SYDVKM in the germline V gene. The CDR3 nucleotides are TGTGCCAGCAGTCTCTCCCCCACGGGCAGGGGCGAACTTAATCAGCCCCAGCATTTT. Translation: CASSLSPTGRGELNQPQHF.

This clonotype was observed at least ten times. In DNA form, the CDR3 reads TGTGCCAGCAGCTTAGGGTTCGGCAGGCGGGCGTCAGATGGCTACACCTTC. Protein product: CASSLGFGRRASDGYTF. The gene calls are TRBV7-4 and TRBJ1-2; D is uncertain. V was clipped by 1 base and J by 6 bases, with 21 bases between them. Looked up from germline, CDR1 is SGHVT and CDR2 is SQSDAQ. The CDR3 extends over 17 amino acids.

This clonotype was seen at least ten times. The chain joins TRBV5-1 to TRBJ2-7, with 13 bases fitting TRBD2. This CDR3 region has 17 residues. V gave up 2 bases and J gave up 2 bases; unmatched junction bases: 7. CDR1 SGHRS and CDR2 YFSETQ come from the germline V gene. Written as DNA, the CDR3 is TGCGCCAGCAGCTTTGGACTAGCGGGAGCCTACACCTACGAGCAGTACTTC. Residues: CASSFGLAGAYTYEQYF.

This clonotype was picked up many times. The chain carries TRBV28 and TRBJ1-5; D not resolved. Trimming shortened V by 8 bases and J by 5 bases, and 25 bases separated the two germline ends. CDR3 length: 17 residues. Germline CDR1 reads MDHEN; CDR2 reads SYDVKM. The CDR3 DNA is TGTGCCAGCGAATCCTCCCGTTCCAATAGAAGATATCAGCCCCAGCATTTT. This encodes CASESSRSNRRYQPQHF.

This clonotype was observed at least ten times. This chain connects TRBV27 to TRBJ1-5, with 7 bases aligning to TRBD1. The CDR3 extends over 12 amino acids. The germline V gene encodes CDR1 MNHEY and CDR2 SMNVEV (reference sequence). Trimming took 10 bases from V and 4 from J; bases not matched to a gene: 4. CDR3 in amino acids: CATTTGNQPQHF. CDR3 nucleotides: TGTGCCACTACGACAGGGAATCAGCCCCAGCATTTT.

Many counts were recorded for this clonotype. The chain uses TRBV20-1 and TRBJ1-1; 8 nucleotides agree with TRBD1. With 3 bases clipped from V and 2 bases from J, the junction kept 5 bases outside the gene matches. The germline V gene encodes CDR1 DFQATT and CDR2 SNEGSKA (reference sequence). The CDR3 consists of 14 residues. The CDR3 bases are TGCAGTGCTAGGAGGGGACAGGAAAACACTGAAGCTTTCTTT. Translated: CSARRGQENTEAFF.

This clonotype was recorded many times. J is TRBJ1-5 and V is TRBV9; D remains unclear. The CDR3 loop spans 14 amino acids. The germline V gene encodes CDR1 SGDLS and CDR2 YYNGEE. V lost 4 bases to trimming and J lost 5 bases, with 13 bases between them. In nucleotides, the CDR3 is TGTGCCAGCAGCCCCGGAACCTGGGATCAGCCCCAGCATTTT. Translation: CASSPGTWDQPQHF.

The sample holds a few counts of this clonotype. The rearrangement links TRBV5-1 to TRBJ2-7; D is uncertain. Germline CDR1 SGHRS, CDR2 YFSETQ. The CDR3 is 13 residues long. The ends were cut back, 0 bases at V and 9 bases at J, with 13 bases in the middle. CDR3 in DNA: TGCGCCAGCAGCTTGGTTCCGGACCACGGGCAGTACTTC. It yields the protein CASSLVPDHGQYF.

At least ten counts were recorded for this clonotype. The DNA of the CDR3 is TGTGCCAGCAGTGAGAGGACAGGGAGCAATCAGCCCCAGCATTTT. This gives the protein CASSERTGSNQPQHF. This chain links TRBV6-1 with TRBJ1-5; TRBD1 agrees at 8 bases. The CDR3 extends over 15 amino acids. Germline trimming cut 3 bases from V and 1 base from J; bases unmatched to any gene: 2. CDR1 is MNHNS, CDR2 SASEGT, per germline.